The T cell receptor beta chain described here comes from a study of cytomegalovirus exposure and HLA in healthy donors. This CDR3 comprises 16 residues. The J segment lost 4 bases and the V segment lost 6 bases, leaving 10 bases of the junction unmatched. Germline V gives CDR1 SGDLS, CDR2 YYNGEE. Study-wide findings and caveats: A later analysis found common viral pathogens apparently linked to several of the most significant clusters. In vitro confirmation showed three CMV-associated chains to be CMV antigen specific. Clonal expansion was found to be greater in HLA-associated TCR beta chains than in equally common others in a later analysis.

Turning to this clone: Antigen specificity is unknown.

PCR involved 60 Vbeta and 13 Jbeta primers. The protocol was immunoSEQ multiplex PCR, while the TCRdb copy is restricted to in-frame clones and leaves out a portion. Of 150,000 to 200,000 clones listed, about three quarters were seen once; the top ten hold around 0.99%. This clonotype was sampled from a woman in her 40s in good health and CMV-seronegative. Input material: PBMCs. This chain joins TRBV9 and TRBJ1-2; 12 bases line up with TRBD1. The CDR3 DNA follows: TGTGCCAGCACTCCCGGGACAGGGGGCGCAAGCTATGGCTACACCTTC. Residues: CASTPGTGGASYGYTF.